These 17 T cell receptor beta chains were all obtained from the same sample, sequenced in a study of OX40 agonist ivuxolimab in advanced cancers. Generated by immunoSEQ multiplex PCR, the TCRdb table keeps only in-frame clones and is missing some. The table includes roughly 90,000 clones, roughly 90% detected once. The input for sequencing was CD4+ or CD8+ T cells sorted from blood, taken in a trial of the OX40 agonist ivuxolimab. Source of these receptors: an adult with an advanced solid tumor such as melanoma, head and neck, liver or kidney cancer.

CDR3 amino acids: CASSMALYGYTF. CDR3 bases: TGTGCCAGTAGTATGGCCCTCTATGGCTACACCTTC. The chain has TRBV19 and TRBJ1-2; D not resolved. The CDR3 is 12 amino acids. The V gene's germline CDR1 is LNHDA and CDR2 SQIVND (reference sequence). Trimming left V 3 bases short and J 4 bases short, with 6 bases between.

J is TRBJ2-7 and V is TRBV2; 8 bases are shared with TRBD2. Unmatched junction bases numbered 3, after V lost 11 bases and J lost 0 bases. CDR1 is SNHLY, CDR2 FYNNEI, per germline. The CDR3 runs to 12 residues. Written as DNA, the CDR3 is TGTGCCGATAGCGGGGACTCCTACGAGCAGTACTTC. Translated: CADSGDSYEQYF.

This clone was counted only a few times. The chain links TRBV28 to TRBJ1-6; D is uncertain. In germline, CDR1 is MDHEN, CDR2 SYDVKM. The CDR3 is 11 amino acids. Trimming cost V 4 bases and J 7 bases, with 2 bases left between them. DNA of the CDR3: TGTGCCAGCAGTTCGAATTCACCCCTCCACTTT. This gives the protein CASSSNSPLHF.

CDR3 loop: CASSGLAGIYNEQFF. Written as DNA, the CDR3 is TGTGCCAGCAGCGGACTAGCGGGAATATACAATGAGCAGTTCTTC. V is TRBV7-2 and J is TRBJ2-1; the match to TRBD2 covers 12 bases. V dropped 5 bases and J dropped 4; count of bases not matched to a gene: 3. CDR3 length: 15 residues. From germline, CDR1 is SGHTA and CDR2 FQGNSA.

This chain connects TRBV4-2 to TRBJ2-7; 9 positions agree with TRBD1. After removal of 2 bases from V and 5 bases from J, the junction contained 13 bases not matched to a gene. The V gene's germline CDR1 is LGHNA and CDR2 YNFKEQ. The CDR3 sequence is 17 residues long. The CDR3 coding sequence is TGTGCCAGCAGCCAAAATTCCCCGGGACAGGGTGACGACGAGCAGTACTTC. This gives the protein CASSQNSPGQGDDEQYF.

The J gene is TRBJ1-5, the V gene TRBV2; D possibly corresponds to TRBD1 (5 bases). V lost 0 bases to trimming and J lost 6 bases, with 21 bases between them. CDR3 length: 18 amino acids. Germline V gene data show CDR1 as SNHLY and CDR2 as FYNNEI. The CDR3 nucleotides are TGTGCCAGCAGTGAAGCGCTTTTAGGTTGGGGGGGAGGTCAGCCCCAGCATTTT. Amino acid sequence: CASSEALLGWGGGQPQHF.

In its sample, this clone was seen once. This sequence joins TRBV28 and TRBJ2-7; 7 bases align to TRBD2. V dropped 1 base and J dropped 4; count of bases not matched to a gene: 4. The CDR3 length is 14 residues. Germline assignment: CDR1 MDHEN and CDR2 SYDVKM. CDR3 region: CASSLSAGVYEQYF. CDR3 DNA sequence: TGTGCCAGCAGTTTATCTGCGGGGGTATACGAGCAGTACTTC. Combining the CDR3 with reference TRBV28 and TRBJ2-7 gives the whole variable domain DVKVTQSSRYLVKRTGEKVFLECVQDMDHENMFWYRQDPGLGLRLIYFSYDVKMKEKGDIPEGYSVSREKKERFSLILESASTNQTSMYLCASSLSAGVYEQYFGPGTRLTVT.

The chain joins TRBV7-8 to TRBJ2-7; possible D gene TRBD2, 6 bases. V was shortened by 5 bases and J by 2 bases, with 16 bases between the two germline ends. The CDR3 has 15 residues. Germline V gene sequence: CDR1 SGHVS, CDR2 FQNEAQ. The chain's CDR3 is CASSPRGAGPYEQYF. CDR3 in DNA: TGTGCCAGCAGCCCCCGCGGGGCCGGACCCTACGAGCAGTACTTC. The full variable domain, completed using reference TRBV7-8 and TRBJ2-7, is GAGVSQSPRYKVAKRGQDVALRCDPISGHVSLFWYQQALGQGPEFLTYFQNEAQLDKSGLPSDRFFAERPEGSVSTLKIQRTQQEDSAVYLCASSPRGAGPYEQYFGPGTRLTVT.

The chain links TRBV2 to TRBJ2-5; TRBD1 might be the D (8 bases). Germline CDR1 and CDR2: SNHLY and FYNNEI. V lost 7 bases to trimming and J lost 5 bases, with 17 bases between them. This CDR3 is built from 14 residues. The CDR3 sequence: CASNQDRGGETQYF. The CDR3 DNA sequence: TGTGCCAGCAACCAAGACAGGGGAGGGGAGACCCAGTACTTC.

The genes are TRBV7-2 and TRBJ2-1, with TRBD2 matching over 10 bases. Germline lookup yields CDR1 SGHTA and CDR2 FQGNSA. There are 16 residues in the CDR3. With 1 base clipped from V and 5 bases from J, the junction kept 5 bases outside the gene matches. The CDR3 here is CASSLVGTSAHNEQFF. CDR3 coding DNA: TGTGCCAGCAGCTTAGTGGGGACTAGCGCCCACAATGAGCAGTTCTTC.

The chain recombines TRBV7-9 with TRBJ2-7; 11 bases align to TRBD1. V trimming: 6 bases; J trimming: 6 bases; junction bases outside the gene matches: 13. This CDR3 contains 16 residues. The germline gives CDR1 SEHNR, CDR2 FQNEAQ (reference sequence). CDR3 DNA: TGTGCCAGCAGTCCGGACCCGGGACAGGGGGTTCGCGAGCAGTACTTC. It yields the protein CASSPDPGQGVREQYF.

J is TRBJ2-3 and V is TRBV18, with D unresolved. The CDR3 has 17 residues. In germline, CDR1 is KGHSH, CDR2 LQKENI. Trimming cost V 0 bases and J 2 bases, with 15 bases left between them. This CDR3 is CASSPPSAGFYTDTQYF. The CDR3 DNA reads as TGTGCCAGCTCACCACCGTCGGCAGGCTTCTACACAGATACGCAGTATTTT.

The table lists this clone with a count of one. The gene calls are TRBV30 and TRBJ1-6; no clear D. The CDR3 sequence is 12 residues long. V lost 4 bases to trimming and J lost 9 bases, with 10 bases between them. The germline CDR1 and CDR2 sequences are GTSNPN and SVGIG (reference sequence). CDR3 residues: CAWTTPGSPLHF. CDR3 nucleotide sequence: TGTGCCTGGACCACTCCGGGTTCACCCCTCCACTTT.

The V call is TRBV11-2, the J call TRBJ2-1; 12 bases are a match to TRBD2. Trimming cost V 2 bases and J 10 bases; bases outside gene matches: 9. Germline loops: CDR1 SGHAT, CDR2 FQNNGV. The CDR3 has 16 amino acids. The DNA of the CDR3 is TGTGCCAGCAGCTTATGGACTAGCGGGGTGGTCAGGGAGCAGTTCTTC. It encodes CASSLWTSGVVREQFF.

The chain is built from TRBV10-3 and TRBJ1-2; possible D gene TRBD1, 5 bases. Looked up from germline, CDR1 is ENHRY and CDR2 is SYGVKD. The CDR3 loop spans 13 amino acids. V lost 4 bases and J lost 4, with 10 bases in between. CDR3 bases: TGTGCCATCAGTGTTTCCGGGACCTATGGCTACACCTTC. Translation: CAISVSGTYGYTF.

The chain joins TRBV6-5 to TRBJ1-2; maybe TRBD1 (5 bases). The CDR3 totals 14 residues. Looked up from germline, CDR1 is MNHEY and CDR2 is SVGAGI. The germline V and J ends were trimmed by 4 bases and 6 bases, with 15 bases remaining between them. CDR3 DNA: TGTGCCAGCAGTTCAATTTACTCAGGGAATGGCTACACCTTC. Translating gives CASSSIYSGNGYTF.

The chain links TRBV18 to TRBJ2-3, with 9 positions matching TRBD1. The CDR3 consists of 15 residues. The V and J ends lost 4 bases and 2 bases, in that order; junction bases with no gene match: 4. The V gene's germline CDR1 is KGHSH and CDR2 LQKENI. CDR3 in DNA: TGTGCCAGCTCACTAACAGGGGGCGACACAGATACGCAGTATTTT. It translates to CASSLTGGDTDTQYF.